This is a list of T cell receptor beta chains from one sample in a study of memory CD4+ T cells and cytomegalovirus serostatus. Sequenced by immunoSEQ multiplex PCR; TCRdb stores in-frame clones only, minus some. The sample shows 45,000 to 60,000 clones, 60% to 80% of them seen only once. Sequences were obtained from memory CD4+ T cells from blood. The receptors were gathered from an adult in good health and CMV-seropositive. The CDR3 runs from the conserved cysteine through the conserved F or W. D genes are given only for firm matches. Clone size is given for some rows only: seen once, a few or many times, or a class if the clone is expanded.

v_call,d_call,clone_size,j_call,cdr3_aa,cdr3_nt
TRBV18,-,once,TRBJ1-3,CASSLRERRARNTIYF,TGTGCCAGCTCACTTCGGGAGAGACGGGCCAGAAACACCATATATTTT
TRBV5-1,TRBD2,once,TRBJ2-3,CASSPAGGGLKPDTQYF,TGCGCCAGCAGCCCGGCGGGGGGGGGCTTGAAGCCAGATACGCAGTATTTT
TRBV19,-,-,TRBJ2-5,CASSITLGEWTETQYF,TGTGCCAGTAGTATTACCCTGGGGGAATGGACCGAGACCCAGTACTTC
TRBV7-8,-,-,TRBJ1-3,CASSLAPDPLSSGNTIYF,TGTGCCAGCAGCTTAGCCCCGGACCCCTTATCGTCTGGAAACACCATATATTTT
TRBV11-3,-,-,TRBJ2-5,CASSLGADQETQYF,TGTGCCAGCAGCCTTGGGGCAGATCAAGAGACCCAGTACTTC
TRBV2,-,-,TRBJ1-2,CATALRYGYTF,TGTGCCACAGCACTCCGGTATGGCTACACCTTC
TRBV11-2,TRBD2,-,TRBJ2-3,CASSLGVAGGSDTQYF,TGTGCCAGCAGCTTAGGAGTAGCGGGGGGCTCAGATACGCAGTATTTT
TRBV4-1,-,once,TRBJ2-5,CASSQEWRETQYF,TGCGCCAGCAGCCAAGAGTGGAGAGAGACCCAGTACTTC
TRBV18,-,once,TRBJ2-5,CASSRRQQETQYF,TGTGCCAGCTCACGGAGGCAACAAGAGACCCAGTACTTC
TRBV29-1,TRBD1,-,TRBJ1-1,CSAYRGLNTEAFF,TGCAGCGCTTACAGGGGCCTGAACACTGAAGCTTTCTTT
TRBV2,TRBD1,-,TRBJ1-2,CASSDPRGAYGYTF,TGTGCCAGCAGTGACCCCAGGGGGGCCTATGGCTACACCTTC
TRBV11-2,-,medium-sized,TRBJ2-5,CASSFNTRLETQYF,TGTGCCAGCAGCTTTAATACTAGGTTGGAGACCCAGTACTTC
TRBV6-6,-,medium-sized,TRBJ2-7,CASSSGRVGQYF,TGTGCCAGCAGCTCGGGACGCGTAGGGCAGTACTTC
TRBV10-1,-,-,TRBJ2-2,CASSEEPRVPGELFF,TGCGCCAGCAGTGAGGAACCCAGGGTGCCCGGGGAGCTGTTTTTT
TRBV4-2,-,-,TRBJ2-7,CASSQDYGQTYEQYF,TGTGCCAGCAGCCAAGATTACGGACAAACCTACGAGCAGTACTTC
TRBV18,TRBD1,-,TRBJ1-2,CASSPGTVYGYTF,TGTGCCAGCTCACCAGGGACAGTCTATGGCTACACCTTC
TRBV5-4,TRBD1,-,TRBJ1-2,CASSLARDSGNGYTF,TGTGCCAGCAGCTTGGCCCGGGACAGTGGCAATGGCTACACCTTC
TRBV4-2,-,once,TRBJ2-6,CASSQAWEAGANVLTF,TGTGCCAGCAGCCAAGCCTGGGAGGCTGGGGCCAACGTCCTGACTTTC
TRBV4-2,TRBD1,-,TRBJ1-1,CASSQAGGAGTEAFF,TGTGCCAGCAGCCAAGCAGGGGGCGCGGGGACTGAAGCTTTCTTT
TRBV19,-,-,TRBJ1-5,CASSSRDETGYSNQPQHF,TGTGCCAGTAGTTCCCGGGACGAGACGGGCTATAGCAATCAGCCCCAGCATTTT
TRBV7-8,TRBD1,-,TRBJ1-5,CASARDRLYSNQPQHF,TGTGCCAGCGCCCGGGACAGACTGTATAGCAATCAGCCCCAGCATTTT
TRBV15,TRBD1,once,TRBJ1-1,CATSRARGTNTEAFF,TGTGCCACCAGCAGGGCCAGGGGGACAAACACTGAAGCTTTCTTT
TRBV4-3,-,few,TRBJ1-2,CASSRVTDDYGYTF,TGCGCCAGCAGCCGAGTGACCGATGACTATGGCTACACCTTC
TRBV5-1,TRBD2,-,TRBJ2-7,CASSPGTSGGTTYEQYF,TGCGCCAGCAGCCCCGGGACTAGCGGGGGGACAACCTACGAGCAGTACTTC
TRBV7-2,-,-,TRBJ2-4,CASSLAGGMDIQYF,TGTGCCAGCAGCTTAGCCGGGGGCATGGACATTCAGTACTTC
TRBV7-9,TRBD1,-,TRBJ1-2,CASSLDGTASNYGYTF,TGTGCCAGCAGCTTAGACGGGACAGCATCTAACTATGGCTACACCTTC
TRBV5-4,-,once,TRBJ1-6,CASSLSGGLGSPLHF,TGTGCCAGCAGCTTGAGCGGGGGGCTGGGGTCACCCCTCCACTTT
TRBV9,-,few,TRBJ1-2,CASSPGPRGNYGYTF,TGTGCCAGCAGCCCCGGACCCCGGGGCAACTATGGCTACACCTTC
TRBV18,TRBD1,-,TRBJ2-7,CASSPGDSRYEQYF,TGTGCCAGCTCACCTGGGGACAGCCGTTACGAGCAGTACTTC